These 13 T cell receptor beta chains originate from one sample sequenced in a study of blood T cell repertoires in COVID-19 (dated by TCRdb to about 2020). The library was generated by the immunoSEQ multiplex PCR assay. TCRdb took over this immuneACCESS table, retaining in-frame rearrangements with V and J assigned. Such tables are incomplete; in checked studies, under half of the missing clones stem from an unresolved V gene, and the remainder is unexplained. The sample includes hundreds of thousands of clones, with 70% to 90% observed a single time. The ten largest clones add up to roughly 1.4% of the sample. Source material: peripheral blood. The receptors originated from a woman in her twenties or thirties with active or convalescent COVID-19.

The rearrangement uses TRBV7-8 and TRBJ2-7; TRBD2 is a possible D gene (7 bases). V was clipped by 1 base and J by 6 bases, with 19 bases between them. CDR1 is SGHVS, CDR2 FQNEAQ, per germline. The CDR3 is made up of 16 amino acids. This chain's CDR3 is CASSLVGGRLGAEQYF. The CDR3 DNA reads TGTGCCAGCAGCTTAGTCGGGGGGCGCTTGGGGGCCGAGCAGTACTTC.

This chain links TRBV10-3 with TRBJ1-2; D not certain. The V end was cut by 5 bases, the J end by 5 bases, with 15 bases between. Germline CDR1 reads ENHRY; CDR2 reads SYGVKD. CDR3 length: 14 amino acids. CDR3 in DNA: TGTGCCATCAGTAATGAGAGTGGAGGGTATGGCTACACCTTC. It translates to CAISNESGGYGYTF.

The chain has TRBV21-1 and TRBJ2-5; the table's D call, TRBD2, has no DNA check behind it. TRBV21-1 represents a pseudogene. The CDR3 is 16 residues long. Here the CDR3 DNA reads TGTGCCAGCGGAACTAGCGGGGGGGCCTTCCCAGAGACCCAGTACTTC. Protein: CASGTSGGAFPETQYF.

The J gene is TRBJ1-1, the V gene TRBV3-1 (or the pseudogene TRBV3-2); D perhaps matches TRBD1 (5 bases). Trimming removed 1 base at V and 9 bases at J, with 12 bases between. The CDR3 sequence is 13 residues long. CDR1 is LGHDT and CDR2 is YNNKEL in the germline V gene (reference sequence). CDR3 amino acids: CASSQVTETQAFF. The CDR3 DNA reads TGTGCCAGCAGCCAAGTGACAGAAACTCAAGCTTTCTTT.

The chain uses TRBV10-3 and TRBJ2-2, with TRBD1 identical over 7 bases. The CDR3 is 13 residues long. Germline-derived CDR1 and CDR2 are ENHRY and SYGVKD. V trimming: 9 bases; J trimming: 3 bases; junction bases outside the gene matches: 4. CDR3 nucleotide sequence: TGTGCCATACGACAGGGTGACACCGGGGAGCTGTTTTTT. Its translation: CAIRQGDTGELFF.

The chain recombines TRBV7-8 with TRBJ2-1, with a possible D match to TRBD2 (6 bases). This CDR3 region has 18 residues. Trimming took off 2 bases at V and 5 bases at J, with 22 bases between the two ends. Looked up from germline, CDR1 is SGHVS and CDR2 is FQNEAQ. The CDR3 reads CASSLILAFTDLDNEQFF. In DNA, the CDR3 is TGTGCCAGCAGCTTAATACTAGCCTTCACCGATTTGGACAATGAGCAGTTCTTC.

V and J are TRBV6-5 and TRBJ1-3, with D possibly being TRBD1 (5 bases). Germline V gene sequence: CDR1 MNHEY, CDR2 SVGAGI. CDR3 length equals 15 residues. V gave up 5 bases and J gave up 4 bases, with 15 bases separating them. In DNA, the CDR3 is TGTGCCAGCAGTATGGGTCAGGGTGAAGGAAACACCATATATTTT. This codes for CASSMGQGEGNTIYF.

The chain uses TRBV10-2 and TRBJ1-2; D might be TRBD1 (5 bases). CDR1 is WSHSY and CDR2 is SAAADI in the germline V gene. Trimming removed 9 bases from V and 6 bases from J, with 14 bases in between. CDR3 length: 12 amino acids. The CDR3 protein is CASSRGFDGYTF. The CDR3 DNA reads TGCGCCAGTTCTCGGGGGTTCGATGGCTACACCTTC.

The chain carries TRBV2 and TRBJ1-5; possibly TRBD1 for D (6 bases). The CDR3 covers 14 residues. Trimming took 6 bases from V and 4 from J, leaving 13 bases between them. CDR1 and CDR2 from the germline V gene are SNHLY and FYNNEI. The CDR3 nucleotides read TGTGCCAGCAGCGCGGACAGACGTAATCAGCCCCAGCATTTT. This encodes CASSADRRNQPQHF.

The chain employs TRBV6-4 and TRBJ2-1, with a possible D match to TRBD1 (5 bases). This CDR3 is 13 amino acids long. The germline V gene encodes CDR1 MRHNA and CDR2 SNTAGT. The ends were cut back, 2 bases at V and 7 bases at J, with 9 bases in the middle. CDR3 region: CASSDEGVNEQFF. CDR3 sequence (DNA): TGTGCCAGCAGTGACGAAGGGGTAAATGAGCAGTTCTTC.

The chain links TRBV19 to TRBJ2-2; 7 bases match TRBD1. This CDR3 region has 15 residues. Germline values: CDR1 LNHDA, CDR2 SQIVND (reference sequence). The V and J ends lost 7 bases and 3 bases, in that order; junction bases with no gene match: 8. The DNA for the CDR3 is TGTGCCAGTACCAGATCCGGGACAGACACCGGGGAGCTGTTTTTT. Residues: CASTRSGTDTGELFF.

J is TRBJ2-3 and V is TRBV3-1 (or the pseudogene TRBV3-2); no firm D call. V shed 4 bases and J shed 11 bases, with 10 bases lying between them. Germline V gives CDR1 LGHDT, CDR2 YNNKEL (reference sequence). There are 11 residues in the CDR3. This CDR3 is CASSRAIRQYF. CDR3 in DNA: TGTGCCAGCAGCCGGGCTATAAGGCAGTATTTT.

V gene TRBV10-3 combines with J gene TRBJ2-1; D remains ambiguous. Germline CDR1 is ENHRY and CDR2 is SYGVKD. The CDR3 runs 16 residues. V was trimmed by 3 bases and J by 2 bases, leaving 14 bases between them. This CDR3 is CAISETFSTAYNEQFF. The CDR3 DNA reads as TGTGCCATCAGTGAAACTTTCTCAACGGCCTACAATGAGCAGTTCTTC.